These 17 T cell receptor beta chains share one sample of origin, sequenced in a study of blood T cell repertoires in COVID-19 (dated by TCRdb to the early 2020s). Library preparation was by the immunoSEQ multiplex PCR assay. TCRdb mirrors the immuneACCESS table, restricted to in-frame sequences. Some clones are absent from its copies; in checked studies, under half trace to an unresolved V gene, and the reason for the others is unknown. The sample data list 200,000 to 250,000 clones, and approximately 84% of these were observed just once. Of the sample, under 2% falls within the top ten clones. What was sequenced was peripheral blood. The receptors were gathered from a woman aged 80 or over with acute or convalescent COVID-19.

The chain uses TRBV11-2 and TRBJ1-4, with 9 nucleotides matching TRBD1. The length of the CDR3 is 14 residues. Germline V gives CDR1 SGHAT, CDR2 FQNNGV. Trimming at V came to 5 bases and at J to 8 bases, leaving 6 bases not matched to a gene. The DNA of the CDR3 is TGTGCCAGCAGCATGGGACAGGGAGAGGAAAAACTGTTTTTT. Amino acids: CASSMGQGEEKLFF.

This chain uses TRBV9 with TRBJ2-5; weak D call: TRBD1 (5 bases). Between the trimmed V and J ends, which lost 1 base and 4 bases, there was a span of 8 bases. The CDR3 runs 13 residues. Germline loops: CDR1 SGDLS, CDR2 YYNGEE. The DNA for the CDR3 is TGTGCCAGCAGCGTACAGGGTGCAGAGACCCAGTACTTC. Translating gives CASSVQGAETQYF.

The rearrangement joins TRBV7-2 to TRBJ2-7; 7 positions match TRBD2. With V trimmed by 1 base and J by 5 bases, 5 bases remained unmatched. This CDR3 spans 14 amino acids. CDR1 is SGHTA and CDR2 is FQGNSA in the germline V gene. The CDR3 loop reads CASSLGGRRHEQYF. The CDR3, as DNA: TGTGCCAGCAGCTTAGGCGGGAGACGCCACGAGCAGTACTTC.

The chain carries TRBV11-2 and TRBJ2-7; 10 bases fit TRBD1. The ends lost 4 bases at V and 2 bases at J; junction bases unmatched: 8. There are 16 residues in the CDR3. CDR1 and CDR2 from the germline V gene are SGHAT and FQNNGV. The CDR3 is CASSSSPGQGTYEQYF. CDR3 coding DNA: TGTGCCAGCAGCTCCTCTCCGGGACAGGGGACCTACGAGCAGTACTTC.

The chain joins TRBV28 to TRBJ1-1, with TRBD1 matching over 8 bases. The V gene's germline CDR1 is MDHEN and CDR2 SYDVKM. There are 14 residues in the CDR3. J was trimmed by 4 bases and V by 6 bases; bases with no gene match: 7. The CDR3 region is CASSQDRAGTEAFF. For the CDR3, the DNA is TGTGCCAGCAGCCAGGACAGGGCGGGCACTGAAGCTTTCTTT.

J is TRBJ2-5 and V is TRBV11-2; D ambiguous. Germline loops: CDR1 SGHAT, CDR2 FQNNGV. V lost 2 bases, J lost 5 bases, and 18 bases lay in between. There are 16 residues in the CDR3. The chain's CDR3 is CASSLNPQGSRETQYF. Here the CDR3 DNA reads TGTGCCAGCAGCTTAAACCCCCAAGGTAGCCGGGAGACCCAGTACTTC.

The chain joins TRBV29-1 to TRBJ2-3; D unclear. The germline V and J ends were trimmed by 3 bases and 8 bases, with 12 bases remaining between them. The CDR3 contains 12 residues. CDR1 and CDR2 from the germline V gene are SQVTM and ANQGSEA. DNA for the CDR3: TGCAGCGTTGAGAGGTCCTCGGGTACGCAGTATTTT. Residues: CSVERSSGTQYF.

The rearrangement uses TRBV5-6 and TRBJ2-7; 8 nucleotides match TRBD1. This CDR3 is 15 amino acids long. CDR1 and CDR2 from the germline V gene are SGHDT and YYEEEE. Losses at the gene ends were 4 bases for V and 1 base for J; bases not matched to a gene: 7. CDR3 in DNA: TGTGCCAGCAGCCCCGGGACAGGTACATCCTACGAGCAGTACTTC. Amino acid sequence: CASSPGTGTSYEQYF.

The V gene is TRBV2, the J gene TRBJ2-7; D is undetermined. Germline V CDR1 and CDR2: SNHLY, FYNNEI. V was cut by 3 bases and J by 0 bases, with 9 bases left in between. The CDR3 has 14 amino acids. The CDR3 coding sequence is TGTGCCAGCAGTGAGGTCAGCGCCTCCTACGAGCAGTACTTC. This codes for CASSEVSASYEQYF.

Only a few counts were recorded for this clone. The gene calls are TRBV18 and TRBJ1-3; 8 bases match TRBD1. The CDR3 consists of 15 residues. With 2 bases clipped from V and 6 bases from J, the junction kept 6 bases outside the gene matches. Germline-derived CDR1 and CDR2 are KGHSH and LQKENI. The CDR3 region is CASSPTDRGANTIYF. CDR3 DNA: TGTGCCAGCTCACCAACTGACAGGGGTGCAAACACCATATATTTT.

The chain couples TRBV27 to TRBJ2-7, with D perhaps TRBD1 (6 bases). Germline lookup yields CDR1 MNHEY and CDR2 SMNVEV (reference sequence). Trimming shortened V by 3 bases and J by 7 bases, and 13 bases separated the two germline ends. The CDR3 is 13 amino acids. The CDR3 protein is CASSFDTRGEQYF. Here the CDR3 DNA reads TGTGCCAGCAGTTTCGACACCAGGGGAGAGCAGTACTTC.

This sequence joins TRBV27 and TRBJ2-6, with TRBD1 matching over 8 bases. The CDR3 is made up of 16 amino acids. Germline values: CDR1 MNHEY, CDR2 SMNVEV (reference sequence). Trimming at V came to 3 bases and at J to 2 bases, leaving 3 bases not matched to a gene. The CDR3 nucleotides are TGTGCCAGCAGTTTCCGACAGGGGACTGGGGCCAACGTCCTGACTTTC. This translates into CASSFRQGTGANVLTF.

This rearrangement joins TRBV19 to TRBJ1-5; the D gene is possibly TRBD1 (6 bases). V was trimmed by 10 bases and J by 1 base, leaving 17 bases between them. The V gene's germline CDR1 is LNHDA and CDR2 SQIVND (reference sequence). The CDR3 is made up of 15 amino acids. Here the CDR3 DNA reads TGTGCCACCAAGGGGGAGTCTTTAAGCAATCAGCCCCAGCATTTT. Its protein product is CATKGESLSNQPQHF.

The table lists this clone with a few counts. Written as DNA, the CDR3 is TGTGCCAGCACCATACAGGACTATAATTCACCCCTCCACTTT. This encodes CASTIQDYNSPLHF. The chain employs TRBV28 and TRBJ1-6, with D tentatively TRBD1 (5 bases). Germline-derived CDR1 and CDR2 are MDHEN and SYDVKM. The V gene lost 7 bases and the J gene lost 3 bases, with 10 bases spanning the gap. This CDR3 spans 14 amino acids.

The chain has TRBV21-1 and TRBJ1-5; the table's D call, TRBD1, was not checked against the DNA. TRBV21-1 is marked as a pseudogene. The CDR3 consists of 16 residues. The CDR3 loop reads CASSQRRDSSNQPQHF. DNA of the CDR3: TGTGCCAGCAGCCAAAGAAGGGACAGCAGCAATCAGCCCCAGCATTTT.

The sample holds a few counts of this clone. This sequence joins TRBV7-9 and TRBJ2-5; tentatively, D is TRBD2 (6 bases). Deletions cut 5 bases from V and 4 bases from J, with 17 bases between. Germline V lookup: CDR1 SEHNR, CDR2 FQNEAQ (reference sequence). This CDR3 is 15 amino acids long. The CDR3 protein is CASSTALATGETQYF. CDR3 in DNA: TGTGCCAGCAGCACAGCACTAGCAACGGGAGAGACCCAGTACTTC.

The chain has TRBV2 and TRBJ2-7; 12 bases map to TRBD1. This CDR3 has 13 amino acids. V gave up 8 bases and J gave up 4 bases; unmatched junction bases: 3. CDR1 and CDR2 from the germline V gene are SNHLY and FYNNEI. This chain's CDR3 is CASSGQGAYEQYF. The CDR3 DNA reads as TGTGCCAGCTCGGGACAGGGGGCTTACGAGCAGTACTTC. Variable domain in full (rest from reference TRBV2 and TRBJ2-7): EPEVTQTPSHQVTQMGQEVILRCVPISNHLYFYWYRQILGQKVEFLVSFYNNEISEKSEIFDDQFSVERPDGSNFTLKIRSTKLEDSAMYFCASSGQGAYEQYFGPGTRLTVT.